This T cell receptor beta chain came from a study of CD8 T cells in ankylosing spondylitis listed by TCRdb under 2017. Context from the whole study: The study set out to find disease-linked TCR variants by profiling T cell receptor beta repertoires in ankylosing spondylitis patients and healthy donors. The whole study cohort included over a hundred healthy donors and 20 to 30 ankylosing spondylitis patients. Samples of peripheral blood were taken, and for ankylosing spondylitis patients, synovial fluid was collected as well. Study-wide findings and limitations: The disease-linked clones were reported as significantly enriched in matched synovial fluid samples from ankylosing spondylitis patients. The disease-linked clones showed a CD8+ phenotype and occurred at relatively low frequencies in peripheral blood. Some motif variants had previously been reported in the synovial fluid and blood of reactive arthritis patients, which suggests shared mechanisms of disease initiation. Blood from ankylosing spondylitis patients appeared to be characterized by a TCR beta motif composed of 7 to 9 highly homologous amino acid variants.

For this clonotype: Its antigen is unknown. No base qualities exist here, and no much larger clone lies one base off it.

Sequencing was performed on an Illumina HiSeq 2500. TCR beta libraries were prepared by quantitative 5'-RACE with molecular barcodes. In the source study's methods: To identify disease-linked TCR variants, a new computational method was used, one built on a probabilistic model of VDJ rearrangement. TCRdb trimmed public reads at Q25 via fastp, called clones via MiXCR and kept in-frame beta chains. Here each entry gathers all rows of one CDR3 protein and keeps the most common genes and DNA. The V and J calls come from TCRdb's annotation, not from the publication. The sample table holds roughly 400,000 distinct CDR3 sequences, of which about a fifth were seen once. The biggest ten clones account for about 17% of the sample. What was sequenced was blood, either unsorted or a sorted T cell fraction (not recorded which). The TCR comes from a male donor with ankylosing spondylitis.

The CDR3 sequence is CASSPGTSPVEQFF. In nucleotide form, the sequence is TGCGCCAGCAGCCCCGGGACTAGTCCTGTCGAGCAGTTCTTC. Rearrangement joined TRBV5-1 to TRBJ2-1, with 8 bases in between that match TRBD2. V is pruned by 4 bases and J by 10 bases, leaving 10 bases of the junction without a gene match. CDR1 SGHRS and CDR2 YFSETQ are derived from the germline V gene. The CDR3 starts with the cysteine, ends with the phenylalanine, and has 14 residues. Just CDR3 DNA is preserved here, 42 bases in frame from base 1.